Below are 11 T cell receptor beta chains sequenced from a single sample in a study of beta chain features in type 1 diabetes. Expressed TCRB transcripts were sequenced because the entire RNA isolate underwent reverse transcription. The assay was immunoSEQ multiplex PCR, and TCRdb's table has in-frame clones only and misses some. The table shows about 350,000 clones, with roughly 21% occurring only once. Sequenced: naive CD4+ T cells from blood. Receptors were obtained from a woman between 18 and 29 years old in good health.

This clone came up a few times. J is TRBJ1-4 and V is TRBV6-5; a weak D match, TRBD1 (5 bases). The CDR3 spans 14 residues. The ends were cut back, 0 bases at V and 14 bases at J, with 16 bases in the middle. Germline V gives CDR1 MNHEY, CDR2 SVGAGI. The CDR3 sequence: CASSYSASDRGLFF. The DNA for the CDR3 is TGTGCCAGCAGTTACTCCGCCTCGGACCGGGGGCTGTTTTTT.

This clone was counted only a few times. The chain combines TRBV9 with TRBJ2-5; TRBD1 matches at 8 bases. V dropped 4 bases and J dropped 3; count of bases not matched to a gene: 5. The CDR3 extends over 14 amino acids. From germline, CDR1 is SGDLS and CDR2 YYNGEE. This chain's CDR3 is CASSHSDREETQYF. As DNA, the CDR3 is TGTGCCAGCAGCCATTCGGACAGGGAAGAGACCCAGTACTTC.

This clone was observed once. This CDR3 is CASSLVGVGGNSPLHF. CDR3 nucleotide sequence: TGCGCCAGCAGCTTGGTGGGGGTCGGGGGTAATTCACCCCTCCACTTT. The rearrangement joins TRBV5-1 to TRBJ1-6; the D gene is possibly TRBD1 (5 bases). CDR1 is SGHRS and CDR2 is YFSETQ in the germline V gene. The CDR3 consists of 16 residues. V was shortened by 0 bases and J by 6 bases, with 13 bases between the two germline ends.

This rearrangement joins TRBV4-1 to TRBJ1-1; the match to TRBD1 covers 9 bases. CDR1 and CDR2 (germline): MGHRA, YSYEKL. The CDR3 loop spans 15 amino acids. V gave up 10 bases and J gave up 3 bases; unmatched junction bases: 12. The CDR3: CATRSGTGSYTEAFF. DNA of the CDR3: TGCGCCACCAGAAGCGGGACAGGGAGTTACACTGAAGCTTTCTTT.

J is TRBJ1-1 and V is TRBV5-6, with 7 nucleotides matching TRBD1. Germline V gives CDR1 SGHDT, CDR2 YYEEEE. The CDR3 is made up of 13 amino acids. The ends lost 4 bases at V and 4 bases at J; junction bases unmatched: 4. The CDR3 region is CASSRGLVTEAFF. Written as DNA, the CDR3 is TGTGCCAGCAGCAGGGGGCTGGTCACTGAAGCTTTCTTT.

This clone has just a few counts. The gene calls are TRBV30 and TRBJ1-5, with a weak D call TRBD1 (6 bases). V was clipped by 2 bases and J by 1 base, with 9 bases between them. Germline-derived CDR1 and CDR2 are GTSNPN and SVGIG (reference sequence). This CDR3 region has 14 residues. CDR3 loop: CAWSRTASNQPQHF. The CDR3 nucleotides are TGTGCCTGGAGTAGGACAGCGAGCAATCAGCCCCAGCATTTT.

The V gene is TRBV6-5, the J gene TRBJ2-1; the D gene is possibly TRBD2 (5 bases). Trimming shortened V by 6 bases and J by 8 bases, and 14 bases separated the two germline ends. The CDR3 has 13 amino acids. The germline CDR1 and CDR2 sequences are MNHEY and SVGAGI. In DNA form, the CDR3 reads TGTGCCAGCAGCGAACGGCTAGCCCATGAGCAGTTCTTC. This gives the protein CASSERLAHEQFF.

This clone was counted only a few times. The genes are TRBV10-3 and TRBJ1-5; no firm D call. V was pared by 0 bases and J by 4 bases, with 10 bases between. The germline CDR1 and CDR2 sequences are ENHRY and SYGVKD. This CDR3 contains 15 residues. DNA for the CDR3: TGTGCCATCAGTGAGTCCGGGGTAGGGAATCAGCCCCAGCATTTT. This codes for CAISESGVGNQPQHF.

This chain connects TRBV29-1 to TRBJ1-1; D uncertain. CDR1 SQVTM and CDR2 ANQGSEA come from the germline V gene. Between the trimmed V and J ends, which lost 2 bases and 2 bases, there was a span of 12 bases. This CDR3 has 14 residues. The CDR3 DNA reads TGCAGCGTTGAATCGGCGGGGTCCAACACTGAAGCTTTCTTT. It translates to CSVESAGSNTEAFF. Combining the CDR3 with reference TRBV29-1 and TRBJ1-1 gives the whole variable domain SAVISQKPSRDICQRGTSLTIQCQVDSQVTMMFWYRQQPGQSLTLIATANQGSEATYESGFVIDKFPISRPNLTFSTLTVSNMSPEDSSIYLCSVESAGSNTEAFFGQGTRLTVV.

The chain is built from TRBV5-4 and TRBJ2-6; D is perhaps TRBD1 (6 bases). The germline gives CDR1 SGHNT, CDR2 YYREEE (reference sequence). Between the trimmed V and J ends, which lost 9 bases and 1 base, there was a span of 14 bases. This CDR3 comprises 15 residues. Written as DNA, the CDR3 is TGTGCCATTTCGCTAGGGGGTTCTGGGGCCAACGTCCTGACTTTC. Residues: CAISLGGSGANVLTF.

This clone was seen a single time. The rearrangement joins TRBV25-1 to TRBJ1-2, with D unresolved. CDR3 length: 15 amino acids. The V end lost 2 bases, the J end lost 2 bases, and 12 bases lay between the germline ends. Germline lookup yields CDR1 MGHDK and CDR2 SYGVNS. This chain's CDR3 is CASSEVVGRNYGYTF. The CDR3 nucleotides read TGTGCCAGCAGTGAAGTGGTTGGGAGAAACTATGGCTACACCTTC.